This TCR beta chain was recorded in a study of blood T cell repertoires in COVID-19. The CDR3 runs to 20 residues. The germline gives CDR1 LGHNA, CDR2 YSLEER. Trimming cost V 0 bases and J 0 bases; bases outside gene matches: 13. The authors' processing: Cell counts per sample came from amplifying reference gene primers. Some clones are missing from TCRdb's copy, which holds only in-frame ones; the method was immunoSEQ multiplex PCR. The V and J calls and clone size were taken over from that table, and D and trimming were inferred from the DNA. The sample yields 200,000 to 250,000 clones, about 84% seen once. The participants were between roughly 18 and 100 years old and came from 24 US areas. Resolution of symptoms, clearance, or two negative PCRs was present in recovered Cohort 3 donors.

The clonotype originates from a man between 60 and 75 years old who had recovered from COVID-19. Material: PBMCs or T cells enriched from blood (not recorded which). The chain links TRBV4-3 to TRBJ1-5, with 8 nucleotides matching TRBD1. DNA of the CDR3: TGCGCCAGCAGCCAAGATATACCGAGACAGGGGCGTTATAGCAATCAGCCCCAGCATTTT. Translated, it gives CASSQDIPRQGRYSNQPQHF.